The sequence of this T cell receptor (beta chain) was determined in a study of cytomegalovirus exposure and HLA in healthy donors. The study's findings and limits: Cytomegalovirus-associated status was assigned to approximately 160 TCR beta chains. The tendency of first-cohort TCR clusters to co-occur in the 100 to 150 validation repertoires emerged from a later analysis. Rarity characterized most TCR sequences, yet some public TCRs appeared in many donors. Three CMV-associated chains were confirmed in vitro to be specific for CMV antigens.

This CDR3 contains 14 residues. Losses at the gene ends were 5 bases for V and 5 bases for J; bases not matched to a gene: 6. CDR1 and CDR2 (germline): SGHVS, FNYEAQ. A note on this clone: Its antigen is unidentified.

Method: immunoSEQ multiplex PCR; TCRdb's copy keeps in-frame clones and lacks some. The data contain over 120,000 clones, around 90% of them singletons. The sample was PBMCs. The genes are TRBV7-6 and TRBJ1-5; 7 nucleotides match TRBD1. This receptor was obtained from a man aged 18 to 35 in good health and CMV-seropositive. CDR3 protein: CASSPGQNYQPQHF. Written as DNA, the CDR3 is TGTGCCAGCAGCCCGGGACAGAACTATCAGCCCCAGCATTTT.